This TCR beta chain is from a study of T cell repertoires in cytomegalovirus infection. Study as a whole: In public TCR beta signatures, there were indications of both CMV infection and matching HLA type. Study results and limitations: The cumulative frequency of public TCR beta families identified carriers of CMV plus the relevant HLA.

TCRdb recomputed calls from the reads with MiXCR, one row per CDR3 protein. This table has 300,000 to 400,000 distinct CDR3 sequences, around 29% appearing once. From germline, CDR1 is DFQATT and CDR2 SNEGSKA (reference sequence). This CDR3 spans 14 amino acids. V shed 1 base, J shed 3 bases, and the junction held 6 bases outside the gene matches. This clonotype was seen many times. Its antigen remains unknown. This chain links TRBV20-1 with TRBJ2-7, with 7 bases fitting TRBD1. Material: cultured PBMCs, obtained from culture after CMV antigen stimulation. This TCR derives from a human donor in good health (CMV status not recorded). Some clones in this sample may be carry-over from other donors' samples. The CDR3, as DNA: TGCAGTGCTAGAGCCGGGACAGTTGACTACGAGCAGTACTTC. This sequence encodes CSARAGTVDYEQYF.